These 28 T cell receptor beta chains were all obtained from the same sample, sequenced in a study of T cells in women clearing cervical HPV infection. Clones were read by immunoSEQ multiplex PCR, and TCRdb kept only the in-frame ones, dropping some. The sample's table shows some 40,000 clones. Specimen: blood buffy coat. The receptors were sampled from a woman aged 18-70 years with a cervical HPV16 infection that either progressed to CIN3+ or cleared (not recorded which).

Regarding this clone: The read gets to within 3 residues of the CDR3 end, and the germline J gene fills in the rest. The genes are TRBV11-2 and TRBJ2-3; 7 bases are shared with TRBD2. The V gene's germline CDR1 is SGHAT and CDR2 FQNNGV. The CDR3 totals 15 residues. The sequenced CDR3 bases are TGTGCCAGCAGCCCCACGGGGGGTGATCAAGAGACG. Translating it yields CASSPTGGDQET. The full CDR3 is CASSPTGGDQETQYF.

Turning to this clone: The CDR3 goes on 3 residues after the read ends, and that part is filled in from the germline J gene. The chain is built from TRBV19 and TRBJ1-2; D unresolved. The germline gives CDR1 LNHDA, CDR2 SQIVND (reference sequence). The CDR3 contains 11 residues. This chain's CDR3 is CASSRVYTYTF. The sequenced CDR3 bases are TGTGCCAGTAGCCGGGTCTATACC.

Points on this clone: The CDR3 end lies 3 residues beyond the end of the read and is filled in from the germline J gene. The chain couples TRBV5-1 to TRBJ2-3; possible D gene TRBD1, 5 bases. CDR1 and CDR2 (germline): SGHRS, YFSETQ. Trimming left V 2 bases short and J 4 bases short, with 11 bases between. The length of the CDR3 is 14 residues. This CDR3 reads CASSLGVPADTQYF. CDR3 bases read: TGCGCCAGCAGCTTAGGGGTTCCGGCAGATACG.

Turning to this clone: Read sequence stops 3 residues before the CDR3 end, and the germline J gene provides the missing end. The V call is TRBV13, the J call TRBJ1-1; no firm D call. V was clipped by 0 bases and J by 5 bases, with 10 bases between them. The CDR3 length is 14 residues. Germline CDR1 is PRHDT and CDR2 is FYEKMQ (reference sequence). Partial CDR3 DNA: TGTGCCAGCAGCTTAGGTCCAGGAGAAACTGAA. Translated, it gives CASSLGPGETE. The entire CDR3 protein reads CASSLGPGETEAFF.

Points on this clone: The read ends 3 residues shy of where the CDR3 ends; the end is completed using the germline J gene. The chain is built from TRBV30 and TRBJ1-1; the D is unclear. V shed 2 bases and J shed 1 base, with 8 bases lying between them. Germline lookup yields CDR1 GTSNPN and CDR2 SVGIG (reference sequence). The CDR3 spans 13 residues. CDR3 DNA, as far as it was read: TGTGCCTGGAGTAGAGGGTCGAACACTGAA. This translates into CAWSRGSNTE. From start to end, the CDR3 is CAWSRGSNTEAFF.

In regard to this clone: Read data end 3 residues before the CDR3 end; the end is taken from the germline J gene. The gene calls are TRBV10-3 and TRBJ2-5; the match to TRBD1 covers 8 bases. The CDR3 runs to 17 residues. V lost 2 bases to trimming and J lost 5 bases; unmatched junction nucleotides: 13. Germline CDR1 and CDR2: ENHRY and SYGVKD. The CDR3 bases that were read are TGTGCCATCAGTGAGGGAAAAGGACAGGGAGAGGCGGAGACC. This codes for CAISEGKGQGEAET. The whole CDR3 sequence is CAISEGKGQGEAETQYF.

Comments on this clone: Other DNA sequences in this sample translate to the same CDR3. The CDR3 reads CASSLSVNTEAFF. Partial CDR3 DNA: TGTGCCAGCAGCTTGTCAGTCAACACTGAA. The chain couples TRBV7-3 to TRBJ1-1; no definite D call. Coverage ceases 3 residues before the CDR3 finishes, and the germline J gene fills in the end. This CDR3 spans 13 amino acids. Trimming took off 3 bases at V and 2 bases at J, with 7 bases between the two ends. CDR1 is SGHTA, CDR2 FQGTGA, per germline.

CDR3 amino acids: CASRETGSETQYF. CDR3 bases read: TGCGCCAGCCGCGAGACAGGGTCGGAGACC. The J gene is TRBJ2-5, the V gene TRBV10-2; 7 bases fit TRBD1. The read gets to within 3 residues of the CDR3 end, and the germline J gene fills in the rest. Trimming took 8 bases from V and 5 from J; bases not matched to a gene: 8. CDR3 length: 13 amino acids. Germline V gives CDR1 WSHSY, CDR2 SAAADI.

Turning to this clone: The missing CDR3 end, 3 residues past where the read stops, is filled in from the germline J gene. The chain carries TRBV6-1 and TRBJ2-4; tentatively, D is TRBD1 (6 bases). This CDR3 is built from 15 residues. The V gene's germline CDR1 is MNHNS and CDR2 SASEGT. This CDR3 reads CASSEARAGAQPQYF. The sequenced part of the CDR3 DNA is TGTGCCAGCAGTGAAGCGCGGGCAGGGGCTCAGCCT.

The CDR3: CASSLVLSGNNEQFF. The CDR3 DNA, read in part, is TGCGCCAGCAGCTTGGTTCTTAGCGGGAACAATGAG. V usage is TRBV5-1 and J usage is TRBJ2-1; 8 bases line up with TRBD2. The read ends 3 residues before the CDR3 terminus; that terminus is restored from the germline J gene. The CDR3 has 15 residues. Germline V CDR1 and CDR2: SGHRS, YFSETQ. V lost 0 bases, J lost 5 bases, and 4 bases stayed unmatched. Full variable domain (missing parts from reference TRBV5-1 and TRBJ2-1): KAGVTQTPRYLIKTRGQQVTLSCSPISGHRSVSWYQQTPGQGLQFLFEYFSETQRNKGNFPGRFSGRQFSNSRSEMNVSTLELGDSALYLCASSLVLSGNNEQFFGPGTRLTVL.

Comment on this clone: Read sequence stops 3 residues before the CDR3 end, and the germline J gene provides the missing end. This chain joins TRBV20-1 and TRBJ2-7; D might be TRBD1 (6 bases). CDR1 and CDR2 (germline): DFQATT, SNEGSKA (reference sequence). V was cut by 4 bases and J by 0 bases, with 13 bases left in between. The CDR3 sequence is 14 residues long. The sequenced CDR3 bases are TGCAGTGCTACCGACAGGAAGAGCTCCTACGAG. Translated, it gives CSATDRKSSYE. The entire CDR3 reads CSATDRKSSYEQYF.

On this clone itself: At one boundary the junction diverges from the germline segment, which might be a read error. From the germline J gene comes the end of the CDR3, since the read stops 3 residues before it. The sample carries other DNA sequences with the same CDR3. This chain connects TRBV7-6 to TRBJ1-2; weak D call: TRBD1 (6 bases). The CDR3 spans 16 residues. CDR1 is SGHVS and CDR2 is FNYEAQ in the germline V gene. The sequenced CDR3 bases are TGTGCCAGCAGCGGGGGGCGGGGGACCGACAACTATGGA. The encoded protein is CASSGGRGTDNYG. The CDR3, in full, reads CASSGGRGTDNYGYTF.

As concerns this clone: The CDR3 goes on 3 residues after the read ends, and that part is filled in from the germline J gene. The V call is TRBV13, the J call TRBJ2-5, with 10 nucleotides matching TRBD2. The trim removed 5 bases at V and 5 bases at J, leaving 14 bases unmatched. Germline V gene lookup returns CDR1 PRHDT and CDR2 FYEKMQ (reference sequence). The CDR3 sequence is 17 residues long. The CDR3: CASSQVGLAGEAETQYF. Partial CDR3 DNA: TGTGCCAGCAGCCAGGTGGGGCTAGCGGGGGAAGCGGAGACC.

This clone ranks as medium-sized (0.01 to 0.1%) in terms of frequency. With the read ending 3 residues before the CDR3 end, the germline J gene is used to fill in that end. V usage is TRBV6-2 or TRBV6-3 and J usage is TRBJ2-5, with TRBD2 matching over 13 bases. The J segment lost 4 bases and the V segment lost 5 bases, leaving 1 base of the junction unmatched. CDR1 and CDR2 (germline): MNHEY, SVGEGT. The CDR3 contains 14 residues. The sequenced part of the CDR3 DNA is TGTGCCAGCAGTGGACTAGCGGGAGCAGAGACC. It is translated as CASSGLAGAET. The full-length CDR3 reads as CASSGLAGAETQYF.

Note on this clone: The observed sequence ends 3 residues before the CDR3 terminus, with the missing tail filled in from the germline J gene. The V and J genes are TRBV19 and TRBJ2-3; a possible D gene is TRBD1 (6 bases). The CDR3 length is 13 residues. Germline V gene lookup returns CDR1 LNHDA and CDR2 SQIVND (reference sequence). The covered CDR3 bases are TGTGCCAGTAGTCAGACAGGAGATCAGCCG. Translated: CASSQTGDQP. The entire CDR3 protein is CASSQTGDQPQYF.

On this clone itself: From the germline J gene comes the end of the CDR3, since the read stops 3 residues before it. The chain carries TRBV7-2 and TRBJ1-4; possibly TRBD1 for D (5 bases). Germline V gene data show CDR1 as SGHTA and CDR2 as FQGNSA. This CDR3 is 14 amino acids long. V was shortened by 2 bases and J by 8 bases, with 12 bases between the two germline ends. The CDR3 protein is CASSLQGAREKLFF. The CDR3 DNA, read in part, is TGTGCCAGCAGCTTACAAGGGGCACGGGAAAAA.

With respect to this clone: The read falls 3 residues short of the CDR3 end, and the missing part is taken from the germline J gene. The rearrangement joins TRBV19 to TRBJ2-5; D is undetermined. V lost 4 bases and J lost 4, with 10 bases in between. Germline V gene data show CDR1 as LNHDA and CDR2 as SQIVND (reference sequence). This CDR3 is 13 amino acids long. Partial CDR3 DNA: TGTGCCAGTAGTAGTCAAGGGCGAGAGACC. This gives the protein CASSSQGRET. Given in full, the CDR3 is CASSSQGRETQYF.

Partial CDR3 DNA: TGCGCCAGCAGCGCGGCTAGCCTACTGGGAAATGAG. Protein product: CASSAASLLGNE. The CDR3 in its entirety is CASSAASLLGNEQFF. The gene calls are TRBV5-1 and TRBJ2-1, with D possibly matching TRBD2 (5 bases). The read falls 3 residues short of the CDR3 end, and the missing part is taken from the germline J gene. V gave up 4 bases and J gave up 7 bases, with 18 bases separating them. The CDR3 loop spans 15 amino acids. Germline CDR1 SGHRS, CDR2 YFSETQ.

Turning to this clone: The read ends 3 residues before the CDR3 terminus; that terminus is restored from the germline J gene. The same CDR3 is also encoded by other DNA sequences in this sample. V and J are TRBV2 and TRBJ1-4; weak D call: TRBD1 (5 bases). V was trimmed by 4 bases and J by 3 bases, leaving 15 bases between them. Germline values: CDR1 SNHLY, CDR2 FYNNEI. The CDR3 is 16 residues long. CDR3 DNA, as far as it was read: TGTGCCAGCAGTGCCGCCAGGGTCAAGTCTAATGAAAAA. This sequence encodes CASSAARVKSNEK. From start to end, the CDR3 is CASSAARVKSNEKLFF.

Remarks on this clone: From the germline J gene comes the end of the CDR3, since the read stops 3 residues before it. The chain is built from TRBV19 and TRBJ1-5; 7 nucleotides line up with TRBD1. Per germline, CDR1 LNHDA and CDR2 SQIVND (reference sequence). With V trimmed by 3 bases and J by 2 bases, 13 bases remained unmatched. This CDR3 has 18 amino acids. The CDR3 sequence: CASSMWGRGRERNQPQHF. The covered CDR3 bases are TGTGCCAGTAGTATGTGGGGCAGGGGGAGGGAACGCAATCAGCCC.

As concerns this clone: The read ends 3 residues before the CDR3 terminus; that terminus is restored from the germline J gene. The chain carries TRBV7-9 and TRBJ1-2; tentative D call: TRBD1 (5 bases). Germline CDR1 is SEHNR and CDR2 is FQNEAQ (reference sequence). The CDR3 covers 12 residues. Partial CDR3 DNA: TGTGCCAGCACCATTGCAGGGTACGAC. This gives the protein CASTIAGYD. The full CDR3 protein reads CASTIAGYDYTF.

As regards this clone: The read halts 3 residues ahead of the CDR3 end, with the missing end drawn from the germline J gene. This chain connects TRBV23-1 to TRBJ2-5; maybe TRBD1 (7 bases). TRBV23-1 belongs to the ORF category, with a function that is uncertain. The V and J ends lost 0 bases and 2 bases respectively, with 10 bases between them. The CDR3 totals 15 residues. CDR3 DNA, as far as it was read: TGCGCCAGCAGTCAATCGGCGGGACAGCAAGAGACC. Residues: CASSQSAGQQET. The whole CDR3 protein is CASSQSAGQQETQYF.

With respect to this clone: The read terminates 3 residues before the CDR3 end, so the remaining end is supplied by the germline J gene. J is TRBJ2-5 and V is TRBV2, with a possible D match to TRBD1 (6 bases). Trimming removed 11 bases from V and 1 base from J, with 11 bases in between. Germline loops: CDR1 SNHLY, CDR2 FYNNEI. CDR3 length equals 12 residues. This CDR3 reads CAGGQLQETQYF. The CDR3 bases that were read are TGTGCCGGAGGACAGCTCCAAGAGACC. The whole variable domain, remainder taken from reference TRBV2 and TRBJ2-5, is EPEVTQTPSHQVTQMGQEVILRCVPISNHLYFYWYRQILGQKVEFLVSFYNNEISEKSEIFDDQFSVERPDGSNFTLKIRSTKLEDSAMYFCAGGQLQETQYFGPGTRLLVL.

To note about this clone: The CDR3 end lies 3 residues beyond the end of the read and is filled in from the germline J gene. The J gene is TRBJ1-1, the V gene TRBV18; 7 bases agree with TRBD1. Looked up from germline, CDR1 is KGHSH and CDR2 is LQKENI. The CDR3 covers 15 residues. CDR3 DNA, as far as it was read: TGTGCCAGCTCAAGGACAGGCGAAGCCAAAAACATT. Translation: CASSRTGEAKNI. The full CDR3 sequence reads CASSRTGEAKNIAFF.

As for this clone: The CDR3 extends 3 residues past the end of the read, so its final part is completed from the germline J gene. The rearrangement uses TRBV14 and TRBJ1-1; D ambiguous. Per the germline V gene, CDR1 is SGHDN and CDR2 is FVKESK. The CDR3 is 14 amino acids. V dropped 4 bases and J dropped 5 bases, with 14 bases sitting between them. CDR3 bases read: TGTGCCAGCAGCCTACAGATGGGCGATACTGAA. As protein: CASSLQMGDTE. The entire CDR3 is CASSLQMGDTEAFF.

About this clone: From the germline J gene comes the end of the CDR3, since the read stops 3 residues before it. V and J are TRBV11-2 and TRBJ2-7, with 7 bases lining up with TRBD1. The CDR3 has 14 residues. The ends lost 4 bases at V and 3 bases at J; junction bases unmatched: 6. Per the germline V gene, CDR1 is SGHAT and CDR2 is FQNNGV. The CDR3 sequence: CASSYNRGVYEQYF. The DNA read from the CDR3 is TGTGCCAGCAGCTATAACAGGGGCGTCTACGAG.

Worth noting for this clone: Coverage ceases 3 residues before the CDR3 finishes, and the germline J gene fills in the end. The V and J genes are TRBV20-1 and TRBJ1-3; the match to TRBD1 covers 8 bases. Germline trimming cut 0 bases from V and 7 bases from J; bases unmatched to any gene: 8. This CDR3 region has 15 residues. Per the germline V gene, CDR1 is DFQATT and CDR2 is SNEGSKA (reference sequence). CDR3 DNA, as far as it was read: TGCAGTGCTAGAGATCGGACAGGGACGGTGAACACC. Translating gives CSARDRTGTVNT. The whole CDR3 protein reads CSARDRTGTVNTIYF.

As regards this clone: The CDR3 goes on 3 residues after the read ends, and that part is filled in from the germline J gene. The chain recombines TRBV30 with TRBJ1-1, with 7 positions matching TRBD1. The CDR3 runs 14 residues. CDR1 is GTSNPN and CDR2 is SVGIG in the germline V gene (reference sequence). With V trimmed by 3 bases and J by 1 base, 5 bases remained unmatched. The CDR3 loop is CAWSANRGNTEAFF. The sequenced CDR3 bases are TGTGCCTGGAGCGCCAACAGGGGGAACACTGAA.